This T cell receptor (beta chain) was recovered during a study of blood T cell repertoires in COVID-19. Study summary: Samples representing acute and convalescent COVID-19 were sourced from the United States, Italy and Spain.

Original handling: Counts of nucleated cells, estimated from reference gene primer amplification, were obtained. TCRdb keeps only in-frame clones here, not all; method: immunoSEQ multiplex PCR. V and J calls and clone size are as listed in that table; D and trimming were resolved from the DNA. The sample has some 45,000 clones; about 90% are singletons. V lost 3 bases to trimming and J lost 8 bases; unmatched junction nucleotides: 4. Germline lookup yields CDR1 SGDLS and CDR2 YYNGEE. The length of the CDR3 is 14 residues. The V gene is TRBV9, the J gene TRBJ2-1; 11 bases line up with TRBD2. Sequencing was done on a sample of peripheral blood. The TCR was taken from a man aged 50 to 60 with active COVID-19. CDR3 bases: TGTGCCAGCAGCGCGGGACTAGCGGCCGATGAGCAGTTCTTC. It specifies CASSAGLAADEQFF.